This T cell receptor (beta chain) was sequenced for a study of cytomegalovirus exposure and HLA in healthy donors. For the study at large: Genetic ancestry analysis placed over 65% of the roughly 400 donors that were genotyped in the Caucasian-associated cluster.

This clone was counted once. Its target is not known. Points from the study as a whole: Reportedly, a later analysis found an Asian-associated ancestry cluster had fewer N-insertions than the roughly 700-donor mean. In a later analysis, TCR beta V- and J-gene trimming showed a link to a missense DCLRE1C variant. Per published accounts, TCR beta sequences correctly predicted the HLA-A and HLA-B alleles of most subjects.

PCR employed 60 Vbeta and 13 Jbeta primers. Clones were sequenced by immunoSEQ multiplex PCR, and TCRdb holds only the in-frame ones, with some missing. The sample holds approximately 170,000 clones, around 81% seen once. This CDR3 is 14 amino acids long. CDR1 SGHRS and CDR2 YFSETQ come from the germline V gene. V lost 0 bases to trimming and J lost 8 bases, with 14 bases between them. The genes are TRBV5-1 and TRBJ1-2, with D possibly TRBD1 on 5 matching bases. This TCR came from a man aged 35 to 55 in good health and CMV-seronegative. Specimen: PBMCs. The chain's CDR3 is CASSLGTQARGYTF. The DNA for the CDR3 is TGCGCCAGCAGCTTGGGGACACAGGCGCGAGGCTACACCTTC. Full variable domain (rest looked up from reference TRBV5-1 and TRBJ1-2): KAGVTQTPRYLIKTRGQQVTLSCSPISGHRSVSWYQQTPGQGLQFLFEYFSETQRNKGNFPGRFSGRQFSNSRSEMNVSTLELGDSALYLCASSLGTQARGYTFGSGTRLTVV.